This TCR beta chain was obtained from a study of T cells in localized non-small cell lung cancer. General study points: Appearing in adjacent lung were a median roughly 59 of the top 100 tumor clones. Uninvolved neighboring lung showed the greatest T cell clonality, exceeding tumor. Sequencing was limited to one tumor region, leaving the possibility of heterogeneity open.

To note about this clone: The target antigen is unknown.

The assay was immunoSEQ multiplex PCR, and TCRdb's table has in-frame clones only and misses some. The sample has about 48,000 clones; roughly 80% are singletons. The CDR3 contains 12 residues. V was clipped by 10 bases and J by 8 bases, with 17 bases between them. Germline V CDR1 and CDR2: MGHDK, SYGVNS. Here the sequenced sample was peripheral blood, taken before any cancer treatment. The receptor's source is a man aged 35 to 69 with stage I squamous cell lung carcinoma. This chain connects TRBV25-1 to TRBJ1-2; D unclear. In DNA form, the CDR3 reads TGTGCCACCCTACAGACATGGAGAGGCTACACCTTC. It specifies CATLQTWRGYTF.